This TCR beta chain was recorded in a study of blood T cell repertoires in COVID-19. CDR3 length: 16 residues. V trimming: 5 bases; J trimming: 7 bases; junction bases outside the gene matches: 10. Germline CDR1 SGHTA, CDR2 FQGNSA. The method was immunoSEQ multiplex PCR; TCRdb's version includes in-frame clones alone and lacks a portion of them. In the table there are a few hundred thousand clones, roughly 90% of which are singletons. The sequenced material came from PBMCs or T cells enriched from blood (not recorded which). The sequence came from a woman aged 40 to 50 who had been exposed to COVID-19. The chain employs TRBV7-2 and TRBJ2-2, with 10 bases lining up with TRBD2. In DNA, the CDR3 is TGTGCCAGCAGCCCCCGAGCGGGAGGGCTTAACGGGGAGCTGTTTTTT. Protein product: CASSPRAGGLNGELFF.